Listed below are T cell receptor beta chains from one sample, sequenced in a study of blood T cells in healthy people across ages. TCRdb re-analysed the 5' RACE reads in MiXCR, keeping a single row per CDR3 protein. The table includes approximately 2,000,000 distinct CDR3 sequences, around 40% detected once. Material: blood. The receptors come from a human donor in good health. CDR3s include the opening cysteine and the closing phenylalanine or tryptophan. D genes are given only for firm matches. For some rows the clone size is stated as once, few or many, or as a class when expanded; others skip it.

TRBJ2-3,TRBD1,TRBV20-1,many,CSAQPPGQGWFDTQYF,TGCAGTGCCCAGCCCCCCGGACAGGGGTGGTTTGATACGCAGTATTTT
TRBJ2-5,NA,TRBV15,few,CATSRDFNRVGEQYF,TGTGCCACCAGCAGAGATTTTAACAGGGTAGGAGAGCAGTACTTC
TRBJ2-1,NA,TRBV7-2,NA,CASSLDRGGADEQFF,TGTGCCAGCAGCTTAGATAGAGGAGGCGCCGATGAGCAGTTCTTC
TRBJ1-5,NA,TRBV12-3/TRBV12-4,NA,CASRSGTSNQPQHF,TGTGCCAGCAGATCAGGGACTAGCAATCAGCCCCAGCATTTT
TRBJ1-6,NA,TRBV5-1,NA,CASRRGSDNSPLHF,TGCGCCAGCAGGAGGGGAAGCGATAATTCACCCCTCCACTTT
TRBJ2-1,NA,TRBV12-3/TRBV12-4,NA,CASSYPRGTQFF,TGTGCCAGCAGTTACCCACGGGGGACCCAGTTCTTC
TRBJ1-1,NA,TRBV6-2/TRBV6-3,few,CASSPDAGENTEAFF,TGTGCCAGCAGCCCCGATGCCGGGGAGAACACTGAAGCTTTCTTT
TRBJ2-5,TRBD1,TRBV2,few,CASSKGAQGQETQYF,TGTGCCAGCAGTAAGGGGGCGCAGGGGCAAGAGACCCAGTACTTC
TRBJ1-1,TRBD1,TRBV27,NA,CASSPRDRKEAFF,TGTGCCAGCAGTCCTAGGGACAGAAAAGAAGCTTTCTTT
TRBJ2-3,NA,TRBV6-6,many,CASSYDRSTDTQYF,TGTGCCAGCAGTTACGACAGATCCACAGATACGCAGTATTTT
TRBJ2-7,NA,TRBV28,few,CASSPLIKPREQYF,TGTGCCAGCAGTCCCCTGATTAAGCCCCGGGAGCAGTACTTC
TRBJ2-1,NA,TRBV6-6,NA,CASSGGQPSYNEQFF,TGTGCCAGCAGCGGGGGACAGCCCTCCTACAATGAGCAGTTCTTC
TRBJ1-4,NA,TRBV4-3,NA,CASSYTDTNEKLFF,TGCGCCAGCAGCTACACCGATACCAATGAAAAACTGTTTTTT
TRBJ2-7,NA,TRBV5-1,NA,CASTLGGLYNEQYF,TGCGCCAGCACTCTCGGGGGGCTCTACAATGAGCAGTACTTC
TRBJ2-1,NA,TRBV15,NA,CATSRGTEWYGEQFF,TGTGCCACCAGCAGAGGGACAGAGTGGTACGGTGAGCAGTTCTTC
TRBJ2-7,NA,TRBV12-3/TRBV12-4,few,CASTYNSLGYEQYF,TGTGCCAGCACCTATAACTCCCTGGGGTACGAGCAGTACTTC
TRBJ2-2,NA,TRBV12-3/TRBV12-4,NA,CASSLFDTGELFF,TGTGCCAGCAGTTTATTTGACACCGGGGAGCTGTTTTTT
TRBJ2-3,TRBD1,TRBV9,NA,CASSVTGGETDTQYF,TGTGCCAGCAGCGTGACAGGGGGAGAGACAGATACGCAGTATTTT
TRBJ2-5,TRBD2,TRBV4-2,NA,CASSQTLGLPEETQYF,TGTGCCAGCAGCCAAACACTGGGACTACCCGAAGAGACCCAGTACTTC
TRBJ2-1,TRBD2,TRBV3-1,NA,CASSQEFGSGVGAEQFF,TGTGCCAGCAGCCAAGAGTTTGGTAGCGGGGTGGGGGCTGAGCAGTTCTTC
TRBJ1-1,TRBD1,TRBV20-1,NA,CSAWTGGLNTEAFF,TGCAGTGCTTGGACAGGGGGACTGAACACTGAAGCTTTCTTT
TRBJ2-1,NA,TRBV27,few,CASSLGGDLYNEQFF,TGTGCCAGCAGTTTAGGTGGGGACCTCTACAATGAGCAGTTCTTC
TRBJ1-1,TRBD1,TRBV5-1,few,CASSRTLGQGATEAFF,TGCGCCAGCAGCCGCACATTGGGACAGGGGGCCACTGAAGCTTTCTTT
TRBJ1-1,NA,TRBV29-1,NA,CSVDERPVFGFAEAFF,TGCAGCGTTGATGAGCGCCCGGTCTTTGGTTTCGCTGAAGCTTTCTTT
TRBJ2-3,NA,TRBV7-9,few,CASSLGAVTDTQYF,TGTGCCAGCAGCTTAGGAGCAGTCACAGATACGCAGTATTTT
TRBJ1-2,NA,TRBV12-3/TRBV12-4,many,CASSFGAYGYTF,TGTGCCAGCAGTTTCGGGGCATATGGCTACACCTTC
TRBJ1-1,NA,TRBV20-1,NA,CSAYRVGNTEAFF,TGCAGTGCTTACAGGGTAGGGAACACTGAAGCTTTCTTT
TRBJ1-5,NA,TRBV4-1,NA,CASSQADPGNQPQHF,TGCGCCAGCAGCCAGGCCGATCCGGGCAATCAGCCCCAGCATTTT
TRBJ1-3,TRBD1,TRBV7-8,few,CASSLGGGQGSGNTIYF,TGTGCCAGCAGCTTAGGAGGGGGACAGGGCTCTGGAAACACCATATATTTT
TRBJ1-1,TRBD1,TRBV5-1,NA,CASSLRPGQGAAEAFF,TGCGCCAGCAGCTTAAGACCGGGACAGGGGGCGGCTGAAGCTTTCTTT
TRBJ2-6,NA,TRBV3-1,few,CASSQDNVGEPGANVLTF,TGTGCCAGCAGCCAAGATAATGTAGGCGAACCTGGGGCCAACGTCCTGACTTTC
TRBJ1-2,TRBD1,TRBV5-1,NA,CASSITGVYGYTF,TGCGCCAGCAGCATCACAGGGGTCTATGGCTACACCTTC
TRBJ2-7,TRBD1,TRBV5-1,NA,CASNMDRGGDEQYF,TGCGCCAGCAACATGGACAGGGGAGGCGACGAGCAGTACTTC
TRBJ1-1,NA,TRBV27,NA,CASKSGGGLNTEAFF,TGTGCCAGCAAATCCGGAGGGGGATTGAACACTGAAGCTTTCTTT
TRBJ2-7,NA,TRBV20-1,few,CSARDAGRGNEQYF,TGCAGTGCTAGAGATGCGGGAAGGGGGAACGAGCAGTACTTC
TRBJ2-2,NA,TRBV2,NA,CASIRTTNTGELFF,TGTGCCAGCATTCGTACGACGAACACCGGGGAGCTGTTTTTT
TRBJ2-3,NA,TRBV30,NA,CAWSVWDTDTQYF,TGTGCCTGGAGTGTCTGGGACACAGATACGCAGTATTTT
TRBJ2-5,NA,TRBV7-2,NA,CASSSSGLRETQYF,TGTGCCAGCAGCTCAAGTGGTCTAAGAGAGACCCAGTACTTC
TRBJ2-4,NA,TRBV7-9,NA,CASETYGEGKEEQYF,TGTGCCAGCGAAACTTACGGAGAAGGGAAAGAAGAGCAGTACTTC
TRBJ2-5,TRBD1,TRBV29-1,NA,CSVLWTGGVEQYF,TGCAGCGTCTTATGGACAGGGGGCGTAGAGCAGTACTTC
TRBJ2-7,NA,TRBV6-5,NA,CASVPGGGYEQYF,TGTGCCAGCGTTCCCGGAGGCGGCTACGAGCAGTACTTC
TRBJ1-2,NA,TRBV12-5,few,CASGPTSPANYGYTF,TGTGCTAGTGGTCCCACTTCCCCTGCTAACTATGGCTACACCTTC
TRBJ2-7,NA,TRBV4-3,NA,CASSQDTIGSYEQYF,TGCGCCAGCAGCCAAGATACGATAGGGTCCTACGAGCAGTACTTC
TRBJ2-3,NA,TRBV3-1,NA,CASSQLDPFTDTQYF,TGTGCCAGCAGCCAATTAGATCCTTTCACAGATACGCAGTATTTT
TRBJ1-4,TRBD1,TRBV28,few,CASSSTSFDDRVGEKLFF,TGTGCCAGCAGTTCCACTTCCTTCGACGACAGGGTTGGCGAAAAACTGTTTTTT
TRBJ1-1,NA,TRBV4-1,NA,CASSRGASAEAFF,TGCGCCAGCAGTCGTGGAGCGAGTGCTGAAGCTTTCTTT
TRBJ1-1,NA,TRBV6-4,NA,CASTDGGTFQLNTEAFF,TGTGCCAGCACCGACGGGGGGACTTTCCAGTTGAACACTGAAGCTTTCTTT
TRBJ2-5,NA,TRBV6-2/TRBV6-3,NA,CASRNSETQYF,TGTGCCAGCAGAAACAGCGAGACCCAGTACTTC
TRBJ1-1,NA,TRBV7-2,NA,CASSLMGANTEAFF,TGTGCCAGCAGCTTAATGGGGGCGAACACTGAAGCTTTCTTT
TRBJ1-1,NA,TRBV5-5,NA,CASSFYPPGSQNTEAFF,TGTGCCAGCAGCTTCTATCCCCCCGGCAGTCAGAACACTGAAGCTTTCTTT
TRBJ2-7,NA,TRBV7-6,NA,CASGLTPDSSYNEQYF,TGTGCCAGCGGCCTAACCCCGGACAGTTCCTACAATGAGCAGTACTTC